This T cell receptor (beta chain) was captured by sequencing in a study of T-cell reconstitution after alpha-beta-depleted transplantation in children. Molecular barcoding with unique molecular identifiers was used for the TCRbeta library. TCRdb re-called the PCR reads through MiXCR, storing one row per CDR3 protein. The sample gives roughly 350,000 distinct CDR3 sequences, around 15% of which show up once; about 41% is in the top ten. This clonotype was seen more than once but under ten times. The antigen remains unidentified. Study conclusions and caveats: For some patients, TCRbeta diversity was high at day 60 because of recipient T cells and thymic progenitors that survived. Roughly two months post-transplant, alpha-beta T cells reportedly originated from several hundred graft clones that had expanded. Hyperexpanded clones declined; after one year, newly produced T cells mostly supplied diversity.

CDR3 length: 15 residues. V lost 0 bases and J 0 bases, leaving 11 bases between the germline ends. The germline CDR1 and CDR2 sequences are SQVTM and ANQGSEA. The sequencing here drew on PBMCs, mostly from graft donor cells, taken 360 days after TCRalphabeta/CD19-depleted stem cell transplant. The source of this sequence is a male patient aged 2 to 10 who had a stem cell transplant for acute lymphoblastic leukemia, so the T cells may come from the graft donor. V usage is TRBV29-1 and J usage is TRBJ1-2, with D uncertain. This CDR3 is CSVEEMNSANYGYTF. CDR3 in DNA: TGCAGCGTTGAAGAAATGAACAGCGCTAACTATGGCTACACCTTC.